Listed below are T cell receptor beta chains from one sample, sequenced in a study of shared clonotypes between healthy human individuals. The assay was immunoSEQ multiplex PCR, and TCRdb's table has in-frame clones only and misses some. The sample lists 900,000 to 1,200,000 clones; 75% to 80% were seen once. Sequenced: memory CD4+ T cells from PBMCs. The receptors come from a man between 18 and 35 years old in good health. Some clones in this sample may be carry-over from other donors' samples. The CDR3 runs from the conserved cysteine through the conserved F or W. The D gene is left open where the match is weak. Some rows mark clone size as missing; the rest say once, few, many or name a class of expanded clone.

clone_size: -
d_call: -
j_call: TRBJ2-7
v_call: TRBV28
cdr3_aa: CASTLGPYEQYF
cdr3_nt: TGTGCCAGCACCCTAGGGCCCTACGAGCAGTACTTC

clone_size: -
d_call: -
j_call: TRBJ2-3
v_call: TRBV5-1
cdr3_aa: CASSIGQNTDTQYF
cdr3_nt: TGCGCCAGCAGCATCGGACAGAACACAGATACGCAGTATTTT

clone_size: -
d_call: -
j_call: TRBJ2-7
v_call: TRBV28
cdr3_aa: CATWSEQYF
cdr3_nt: TGTGCCACTTGGAGTGAGCAGTACTTC

clone_size: -
d_call: TRBD2
j_call: TRBJ2-1
v_call: TRBV11-2
cdr3_aa: CASSGLTSSEMNEQFF
cdr3_nt: TGTGCCAGCAGCGGACTGACTAGCTCAGAAATGAATGAGCAGTTCTTC

clone_size: few
d_call: -
j_call: TRBJ2-5
v_call: TRBV29-1
cdr3_aa: CSVAPGETQYF
cdr3_nt: TGCAGCGTCGCTCCGGGAGAGACCCAGTACTTC

clone_size: -
d_call: TRBD2
j_call: TRBJ2-3
v_call: TRBV5-4
cdr3_aa: CASRLTSGRADTQYF
cdr3_nt: TGTGCCAGCAGATTGACTAGCGGGAGGGCAGATACGCAGTATTTT

clone_size: -
d_call: -
j_call: TRBJ1-5
v_call: TRBV6-5
cdr3_aa: CASSQHPAPQPQHF
cdr3_nt: TGTGCCAGCAGCCAGCACCCTGCTCCTCAGCCCCAGCATTTT

clone_size: -
d_call: TRBD2
j_call: TRBJ2-3
v_call: TRBV4-2
cdr3_aa: CASSPSGLAGADTQYF
cdr3_nt: TGTGCCAGCAGCCCCAGTGGACTAGCGGGGGCAGATACGCAGTATTTT

clone_size: -
d_call: -
j_call: TRBJ1-4
v_call: TRBV18
cdr3_aa: CASSPPAVVGEKLFF
cdr3_nt: TGTGCCAGCTCACCACCAGCGGTGGTAGGGGAAAAACTGTTTTTT

clone_size: -
d_call: -
j_call: TRBJ1-4
v_call: TRBV29-1
cdr3_aa: CSVRAEGEKLFF
cdr3_nt: TGCAGCGTCCGGGCCGAGGGCGAAAAACTGTTTTTT

clone_size: many
d_call: -
j_call: TRBJ1-2
v_call: TRBV30
cdr3_aa: CAWSPKGDPYGYTF
cdr3_nt: TGTGCCTGGAGTCCCAAGGGGGACCCGTATGGCTACACCTTC

clone_size: -
d_call: TRBD2
j_call: TRBJ2-5
v_call: TRBV6-1
cdr3_aa: CASSERASGSKRTQYF
cdr3_nt: TGTGCCAGCAGTGAAAGGGCTAGCGGATCCAAGAGAACCCAGTACTTC

clone_size: -
d_call: TRBD1
j_call: TRBJ2-7
v_call: TRBV25-1
cdr3_aa: CASSKKIPGQGGEQYF
cdr3_nt: TGTGCCAGCAGCAAGAAAATTCCGGGACAGGGGGGCGAGCAGTACTTC

clone_size: -
d_call: -
j_call: TRBJ1-1
v_call: TRBV9
cdr3_aa: CASSVGSRAGTEAFF
cdr3_nt: TGTGCCAGCAGCGTGGGAAGCAGGGCCGGAACTGAAGCTTTCTTT

clone_size: -
d_call: -
j_call: TRBJ2-7
v_call: TRBV20-1
cdr3_aa: CSAEVVDEQYF
cdr3_nt: TGCAGTGCTGAGGTTGTCGACGAGCAGTACTTC

clone_size: -
d_call: -
j_call: TRBJ2-6
v_call: TRBV30
cdr3_aa: CAWKPYGTARSGANVLTF
cdr3_nt: TGTGCCTGGAAACCCTATGGGACGGCCCGCTCTGGGGCCAACGTCCTGACTTTC

clone_size: -
d_call: -
j_call: TRBJ1-1
v_call: TRBV5-4
cdr3_aa: CATYLRGANTEAFF
cdr3_nt: TGTGCCACCTACCTCCGGGGAGCGAACACTGAAGCTTTCTTT

clone_size: -
d_call: -
j_call: TRBJ1-2
v_call: TRBV7-9
cdr3_aa: CASSLVGSEALF
cdr3_nt: TGTGCCAGCAGCTTAGTGGGTTCGGAAGCCCTCTTC

clone_size: -
d_call: -
j_call: TRBJ2-7
v_call: TRBV6-1
cdr3_aa: CASSEVGGAYEQYF
cdr3_nt: TGTGCCAGCAGTGAAGTGGGGGGAGCCTACGAGCAGTACTTC

clone_size: -
d_call: TRBD2
j_call: TRBJ2-3
v_call: TRBV9
cdr3_aa: CASGRGRDDTQYF
cdr3_nt: TGTGCCAGCGGGAGGGGTCGGGATGATACGCAGTATTTT

clone_size: -
d_call: -
j_call: TRBJ2-7
v_call: TRBV9
cdr3_aa: CASSPGPVPYEQYF
cdr3_nt: TGTGCCAGCAGCCCGGGTCCTGTGCCCTACGAGCAGTACTTC

clone_size: few
d_call: TRBD1
j_call: TRBJ1-5
v_call: TRBV7-8
cdr3_aa: CASSGWTGNQPQHF
cdr3_nt: TGTGCCAGCAGCGGATGGACAGGGAATCAGCCCCAGCATTTT

clone_size: few
d_call: -
j_call: TRBJ1-2
v_call: TRBV6-1
cdr3_aa: CASRWDGNYGYTF
cdr3_nt: TGTGCCAGCAGATGGGACGGAAACTATGGCTACACCTTC

clone_size: -
d_call: -
j_call: TRBJ1-1
v_call: TRBV18
cdr3_aa: CASSPRIMSGTEAFF
cdr3_nt: TGTGCCAGCTCTCCCCGGATTATGTCGGGTACTGAAGCTTTCTTT

clone_size: -
d_call: TRBD1
j_call: TRBJ1-3
v_call: TRBV5-4
cdr3_aa: CASRGTGSGNTIYF
cdr3_nt: TGTGCCAGCAGGGGGACAGGGAGCGGAAACACCATATATTTT

clone_size: -
d_call: TRBD1
j_call: TRBJ1-1
v_call: TRBV28
cdr3_aa: CASSTLGQGTVEAFF
cdr3_nt: TGTGCCAGCAGTACATTAGGACAGGGAACCGTTGAAGCTTTCTTT

clone_size: -
d_call: TRBD1
j_call: TRBJ1-2
v_call: TRBV19
cdr3_aa: CASSNNRGGYTF
cdr3_nt: TGTGCCAGTAGTAATAACAGGGGAGGCTACACCTTC

clone_size: once
d_call: -
j_call: TRBJ2-3
v_call: TRBV27
cdr3_aa: CASSTRGLATDTQYF
cdr3_nt: TGTGCCAGCAGTACCCGCGGTCTGGCCACAGATACGCAGTATTTT

clone_size: -
d_call: TRBD1
j_call: TRBJ2-3
v_call: TRBV4-1
cdr3_aa: CTSSQPRQGYTDTQYF
cdr3_nt: TGCACCAGCAGCCAACCGAGACAGGGATACACAGATACGCAGTATTTT

clone_size: -
d_call: TRBD1
j_call: TRBJ2-2
v_call: TRBV9
cdr3_aa: CASSSQPTGRDRTGELFF
cdr3_nt: TGTGCCAGCAGCTCGCAACCGACAGGACGGGACAGGACCGGGGAGCTGTTTTTT

clone_size: -
d_call: -
j_call: TRBJ1-1
v_call: TRBV7-9
cdr3_aa: CASSFGGARPEAFF
cdr3_nt: TGTGCCAGCAGCTTTGGGGGGGCCAGGCCTGAAGCTTTCTTT

clone_size: once
d_call: TRBD1
j_call: TRBJ2-2
v_call: TRBV18
cdr3_aa: CASSPRAGGTGELFF
cdr3_nt: TGTGCCAGCTCACCTCGGGCAGGGGGCACAGGGGAGCTGTTTTTT

clone_size: -
d_call: TRBD1
j_call: TRBJ2-5
v_call: TRBV6-5
cdr3_aa: CASSVTGGRETQYF
cdr3_nt: TGTGCCAGCAGTGTGACAGGGGGGAGGGAGACCCAGTACTTC

clone_size: -
d_call: -
j_call: TRBJ2-2
v_call: TRBV7-2
cdr3_aa: CASSPGARGTGELFF
cdr3_nt: TGTGCCAGCAGCCCCGGGGCGCGGGGCACCGGGGAGCTGTTTTTT

clone_size: -
d_call: -
j_call: TRBJ1-1
v_call: TRBV7-9
cdr3_aa: CASSNRVGTGTEAFF
cdr3_nt: TGTGCCAGCAGCAACAGGGTAGGGACGGGAACTGAAGCTTTCTTT

clone_size: -
d_call: -
j_call: TRBJ2-2
v_call: TRBV28
cdr3_aa: CASSSTGQNTGELFF
cdr3_nt: TGTGCCAGCAGTTCTACAGGCCAGAACACCGGGGAGCTGTTTTTT

clone_size: -
d_call: TRBD2
j_call: TRBJ2-1
v_call: TRBV14
cdr3_aa: CASSPLGREGEDEQFF
cdr3_nt: TGTGCCAGCAGCCCCTTGGGGAGGGAGGGCGAGGATGAGCAGTTCTTC

clone_size: -
d_call: TRBD1
j_call: TRBJ1-1
v_call: TRBV5-4
cdr3_aa: CASSLRTGRNTEAFF
cdr3_nt: TGTGCCAGCAGCCTTCGGACAGGAAGGAACACTGAAGCTTTCTTT

clone_size: -
d_call: TRBD1
j_call: TRBJ1-1
v_call: TRBV23-1
cdr3_aa: CASSHLDRETEAFF
cdr3_nt: TGCGCCAGCAGTCACCTCGACAGGGAAACTGAAGCTTTCTTT

clone_size: few
d_call: -
j_call: TRBJ1-1
v_call: TRBV30
cdr3_aa: CAWRLYRGIPPTNTEAFF
cdr3_nt: TGTGCCTGGAGGCTGTATAGAGGTATCCCACCAACTAACACTGAAGCTTTCTTT